Listed here are 17 T cell receptor beta chains from one sample, sequenced in a study of early T cells in non-severe SARS-CoV-2 infection listed by TCRdb under 2021. The method was 5' RACE. This sample was sequenced with a NextSeq 500. TCRdb reran the public reads through fastp at Q25 and MiXCR, keeping productive beta chains. Rows are unified per CDR3 protein, each entry keeping the most common DNA and genes. This sample has approximately 50,000 distinct CDR3 sequences in its table, and around an eighth of those were observed once. The ten biggest clones cover 1.3% to 1.5% of the sample. The sample consisted of whole blood. The receptor set was obtained from an adult who was a healthcare worker with PCR-confirmed SARS-CoV-2 infection or an uninfected control (not recorded which).

This clonotype showed up many times. The chain joins TRBV20-1 to TRBJ2-3; D might be TRBD1 or TRBD2, each matching 5 bases. The length of the CDR3 is 13 residues. In germline, CDR1 is DFQATT, CDR2 SNEGSKA (reference sequence). The ends were cut back, 6 bases at V and 6 bases at J, with 16 bases in the middle. CDR3 coding DNA: TGCAGTGCAACCGGGGCCCCGGGGGATACGCAGTATTTT. Translated: CSATGAPGDTQYF.

The genes are TRBV2 and TRBJ1-1; possible D gene TRBD1, 6 bases. Germline V gene data show CDR1 as SNHLY and CDR2 as FYNNEI. V shed 4 bases and J shed 2 bases, with 14 bases lying between them. This CDR3 has 15 amino acids. In DNA, the CDR3 is TGTGCCAGCAGTGGGGGAGACAGGTTCAACACTGAAGCTTTCTTT. Its translation is CASSGGDRFNTEAFF.

In this sample, this clonotype turned up many times. The chain links TRBV18 to TRBJ2-7; maybe TRBD1 (6 bases). V gave up 6 bases and J gave up 3 bases, with 12 bases separating them. The CDR3 consists of 13 residues. CDR1 is KGHSH, CDR2 LQKENI, per germline. Here the CDR3 reads CASSAGRGYEQYF. DNA for the CDR3: TGTGCCAGCTCCGCGGGCAGGGGCTACGAGCAGTACTTC.

This clonotype was seen many times. The V and J genes are TRBV6-1 and TRBJ2-3; 8 bases align to TRBD2. Germline loops: CDR1 MNHNS, CDR2 SASEGT. After removal of 6 bases from V and 4 bases from J, the junction contained 12 bases not matched to a gene. The CDR3 extends over 16 amino acids. The DNA of the CDR3 is TGTGCCAGCAGACTTACTAGCGGCCGGGGCCCAGATACGCAGTATTTT. The encoded protein is CASRLTSGRGPDTQYF.

The chain is built from TRBV11-3 and TRBJ2-1; the match to TRBD2 covers 10 bases. Germline V gives CDR1 SGHNT, CDR2 YENEEA. V lost 2 bases, J lost 5 bases, and 3 bases stayed unmatched. CDR3 size: 15 residues. CDR3: CASSLSGGVNNEQFF. The CDR3 bases are TGTGCCAGCAGCTTAAGCGGGGGGGTAAACAATGAGCAGTTCTTC.

The J gene is TRBJ2-3, the V gene TRBV2; D is possibly TRBD1 (6 bases). CDR1 SNHLY and CDR2 FYNNEI come from the germline V gene. The CDR3 is 15 residues long. Trimming removed 2 bases at V and 2 bases at J, with 11 bases between. CDR3 nucleotide sequence: TGTGCCAGCAGTGAACAACAGGGTAACACAGATACGCAGTATTTT. Translation: CASSEQQGNTDTQYF.

V and J are TRBV29-1 and TRBJ2-7, with unresolved D. The germline V and J ends were trimmed by 7 bases and 3 bases, with 10 bases remaining between them. The germline V gene encodes CDR1 SQVTM and CDR2 ANQGSEA. The CDR3 extends over 11 amino acids. CDR3 DNA: TGCAGCGCTACGGACCTCTACGAGCAGTACTTC. Its translation is CSATDLYEQYF.

The chain joins TRBV14 to TRBJ2-3; D is ambiguous. Trimming left V 5 bases short and J 1 base short, with 10 bases between. The CDR3 runs 14 residues. Germline CDR1 and CDR2: SGHDN and FVKESK. The CDR3 coding sequence is TGTGCCAGCAGCTGGGCCTACGGCACAGATACGCAGTATTTT. Protein product: CASSWAYGTDTQYF.

The chain links TRBV7-9 to TRBJ2-1, with TRBD2 matching over 8 bases. With 6 bases clipped from V and 8 bases from J, the junction kept 12 bases outside the gene matches. This CDR3 has 15 amino acids. In germline, CDR1 is SEHNR, CDR2 FQNEAQ (reference sequence). The CDR3 coding sequence is TGTGCCAGCAGACGTGGAGCGGGGGACCCCCATGAGCAGTTCTTC. It is translated as CASRRGAGDPHEQFF.

The chain is built from TRBV30 and TRBJ1-5; D is uncertain. Germline V lookup: CDR1 GTSNPN, CDR2 SVGIG (reference sequence). V shed 3 bases and J shed 2 bases, with 14 bases lying between them. The CDR3 consists of 15 residues. As DNA, the CDR3 is TGTGCCTGGAGCCTCCCTGGCCGGGGCAATCAGCCCCAGCATTTT. Its translation: CAWSLPGRGNQPQHF.

The chain uses TRBV7-6 and TRBJ2-1; either TRBD1 or TRBD2 may fit D (5 bases each). The CDR3 is made up of 15 amino acids. Per the germline V gene, CDR1 is SGHVS and CDR2 is FNYEAQ. Trimming removed 1 base at V and 2 bases at J, with 9 bases between. CDR3 in amino acids: CASSLGREPYNEQFF. CDR3 sequence (DNA): TGTGCCAGCAGCTTAGGCAGGGAGCCCTACAATGAGCAGTTCTTC.

This chain connects TRBV10-3 to TRBJ1-1, with D possibly TRBD1 on 5 matching bases. Germline loops: CDR1 ENHRY, CDR2 SYGVKD. V dropped 7 bases and J dropped 1 base, with 10 bases sitting between them. This CDR3 has 13 amino acids. The CDR3 here is CAIKRGGNTEAFF. CDR3 coding DNA: TGTGCCATCAAAAGGGGCGGGAACACTGAAGCTTTCTTT.

J is TRBJ2-3 and V is TRBV30; TRBD1 might be the D (6 bases). The CDR3 spans 17 residues. Between the trimmed V and J ends, which lost 2 bases and 1 base, there was a span of 19 bases. CDR1 and CDR2 (germline): GTSNPN, SVGIG (reference sequence). The CDR3 loop reads CAWSRSPFRGRTDTQYF. DNA for the CDR3: TGTGCCTGGAGTCGAAGCCCTTTCAGGGGACGCACAGATACGCAGTATTTT.

This clonotype has at least ten counts. The V and J genes are TRBV7-8 and TRBJ2-7, with 7 nucleotides matching TRBD1. Germline assignment: CDR1 SGHVS and CDR2 FQNEAQ. This CDR3 comprises 17 residues. J gave up 3 bases and V 3 bases, and 14 bases lay outside the gene matches. In DNA, the CDR3 is TGTGCCAGCAGCTTGGACGTTACAGGGGCTCTCCTCTACGAGCAGTACTTC. It yields the protein CASSLDVTGALLYEQYF.

The rearrangement joins TRBV6-2 or TRBV6-3 to TRBJ1-1; maybe TRBD1 (5 bases). Trimming left V 6 bases short and J 7 bases short, with 12 bases between. Per germline, CDR1 MNHEY and CDR2 SVGEGT. This CDR3 is 12 amino acids long. The CDR3 sequence is CASSLGTVEAFF. The CDR3 DNA follows: TGTGCCAGCAGCCTAGGGACGGTTGAAGCTTTCTTT.

This clonotype was counted only a few times. The genes are TRBV7-3 and TRBJ1-2; D unresolved. With 1 base removed from V and 8 bases from J, the gap between germline ends came to 17 bases. This CDR3 region has 15 residues. CDR1 and CDR2 (germline): SGHTA, FQGTGA. The CDR3 loop reads CASSLNPPGSQGYTF. CDR3 coding DNA: TGTGCCAGCAGCTTAAATCCGCCGGGGTCTCAAGGCTACACCTTC.

This clonotype has a count of ten or more. This chain connects TRBV27 to TRBJ1-1; 8 positions agree with TRBD1. Trimming at V came to 4 bases and at J to 6 bases, leaving 10 bases not matched to a gene. CDR3 length: 15 amino acids. CDR1 MNHEY and CDR2 SMNVEV come from the germline V gene (reference sequence). The CDR3 DNA reads TGTGCCAGCAGTTCCCCTCTCAGGGGGCTATCTGAAGCTTTCTTT. Protein product: CASSSPLRGLSEAFF.